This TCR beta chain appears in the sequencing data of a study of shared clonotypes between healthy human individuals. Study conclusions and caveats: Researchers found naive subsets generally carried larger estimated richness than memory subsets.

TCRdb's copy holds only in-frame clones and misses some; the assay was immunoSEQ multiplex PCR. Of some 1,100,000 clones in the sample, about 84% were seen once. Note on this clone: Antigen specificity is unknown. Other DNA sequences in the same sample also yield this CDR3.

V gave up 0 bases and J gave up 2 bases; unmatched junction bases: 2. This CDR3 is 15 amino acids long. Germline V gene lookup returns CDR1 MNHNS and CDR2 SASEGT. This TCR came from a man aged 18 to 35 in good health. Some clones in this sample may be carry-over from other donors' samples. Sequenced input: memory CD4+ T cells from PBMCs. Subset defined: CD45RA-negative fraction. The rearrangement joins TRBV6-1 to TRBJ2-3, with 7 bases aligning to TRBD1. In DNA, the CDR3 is TGTGCCAGCAGTGAAGCGGGACAGTCCACAGATACGCAGTATTTT. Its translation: CASSEAGQSTDTQYF.